Listed here are 29 T cell receptor beta chains from one sample, sequenced in a study of blood T cell repertoires in COVID-19. Produced via immunoSEQ multiplex PCR; TCRdb's table is partial and in-frame only. Altogether 150,000 or so clones are present, around 84% being singletons, with the ten largest covering 30% to 45%. The sequenced sample was peripheral blood. The receptors were sampled from a human donor in a cohort sampled during active COVID-19.

Concerning this clone: At one of its ends the junction is not consistent with the germline gene, which may arise from a read error. The J gene is TRBJ1-3, the V gene TRBV10-3; D might be TRBD1 (6 bases). Germline loops: CDR1 ENHRY, CDR2 SYGVKD. There are 15 residues in the CDR3. The CDR3 coding sequence is TGTGCCATTAGTGCCCCCAGGGGATCTGGAAACACCATATATTTT. Translating it yields CAISAPRGSGNTIYF.

This chain joins TRBV5-1 and TRBJ1-2; the match to TRBD1 covers 7 bases. J gave up 0 bases and V 0 bases, and 2 bases lay outside the gene matches. This CDR3 contains 15 residues. Germline values: CDR1 SGHRS, CDR2 YFSETQ. CDR3 region: CASSLGDSSNYGYTF. CDR3 DNA: TGCGCCAGCAGCTTGGGGGACAGTTCTAACTATGGCTACACCTTC.

V is TRBV3-1 (or the pseudogene TRBV3-2) and J is TRBJ1-1, with D hard to call. CDR3 length: 14 amino acids. The V and J ends lost 4 bases and 6 bases respectively, with 15 bases between them. CDR1 and CDR2 from the germline V gene are LGHDT and YNNKEL (reference sequence). CDR3 sequence: CASSPLEGSPEAFF. Here the CDR3 DNA reads TGTGCCAGCAGCCCTCTGGAGGGATCCCCTGAAGCTTTCTTT.

The rearrangement links TRBV19 to TRBJ2-5; 9 nucleotides line up with TRBD1. J was trimmed by 2 bases and V by 3 bases; bases with no gene match: 7. Germline CDR1 reads LNHDA; CDR2 reads SQIVND (reference sequence). The CDR3 has 16 residues. CDR3 residues: CASSMDRGRVQETQYF. CDR3 DNA: TGTGCCAGTAGTATGGACAGGGGTCGGGTGCAAGAGACCCAGTACTTC.

The CDR3 sequence is CASSQARTGTGYTF. CDR3 DNA sequence: TGCGCCAGCAGCCAAGCCAGGACAGGGACTGGCTACACCTTC. The rearrangement uses TRBV4-3 and TRBJ1-2; TRBD1 matches 8 bases. Germline CDR1 and CDR2: LGHNA and YSLEER. With V trimmed by 1 base and J by 7 bases, 5 bases remained unmatched. The CDR3 sequence is 14 residues long.

The V call is TRBV5-6, the J call TRBJ1-2; D might be TRBD1 (5 bases). Between the trimmed V and J ends, which lost 6 bases and 5 bases, there was a span of 14 bases. The CDR3 length is 13 residues. Germline CDR1 SGHDT, CDR2 YYEEEE. The CDR3 protein is CASNLQGRYGYTF. In DNA, the CDR3 is TGTGCCAGCAATCTCCAGGGCCGTTATGGCTACACCTTC.

In regard to this clone: Other DNA sequences in the same sample also yield this CDR3. The CDR3 nucleotides read TGTGCCAGCAGCCTGGGGGACAGCTACGAGCAGTACTTC. Amino acids: CASSLGDSYEQYF. V is TRBV7-9 and J is TRBJ2-7; TRBD1 matches at 7 bases. The V segment lost 5 bases and the J segment 3 bases; nucleotides outside the gene matches: 4. Germline V gives CDR1 SEHNR, CDR2 FQNEAQ (reference sequence). The CDR3 extends over 13 amino acids.

The chain carries TRBV3-1 (or the pseudogene TRBV3-2) and TRBJ2-7, with 13 bases fitting TRBD2. Trimming removed 3 bases from V and 0 bases from J; junction bases left unmatched: 5. Per germline, CDR1 LGHDT and CDR2 YNNKEL (reference sequence). CDR3 length: 17 amino acids. The CDR3 nucleotides are TGTGCCAGCAGCCACTCACTAGCGGGGGGGACCTCCTACGAGCAGTACTTC. This encodes CASSHSLAGGTSYEQYF.

The chain has TRBV18 and TRBJ2-5; 14 bases fit TRBD2. The CDR3 runs to 15 residues. Germline values: CDR1 KGHSH, CDR2 LQKENI. After removal of 4 bases from V and 6 bases from J, the junction contained 4 bases not matched to a gene. The CDR3 DNA reads as TGTGCCAGCTCACACGGGACTAGCGGGGGAAAGACCCAGTACTTC. Its translation: CASSHGTSGGKTQYF.

The CDR3 loop is CASSPAGQGGDEKLFF. The CDR3, as DNA: TGTGCCAGCAGCCCCGCGGGACAGGGAGGGGATGAAAAACTGTTTTTT. The chain links TRBV5-8 to TRBJ1-4, with 9 nucleotides matching TRBD1. The germline CDR1 and CDR2 sequences are SGHTS and YDEGEE. The V and J ends lost 4 bases and 6 bases, in that order; junction bases with no gene match: 10. CDR3 size: 16 residues.

In this sample, this clone turned up a few times. This chain links TRBV4-3 with TRBJ1-2, with D maybe TRBD1 (6 bases). The CDR3 consists of 14 residues. Trimming shortened V by 0 bases and J by 7 bases, and 12 bases separated the two germline ends. CDR1 is LGHNA, CDR2 YSLEER, per germline. CDR3: CASSQDLQGGGYTF. The CDR3 nucleotides read TGCGCCAGCAGCCAAGATTTACAGGGCGGTGGCTACACCTTC.

This chain uses TRBV7-2 with TRBJ2-5; 9 nucleotides agree with TRBD2. With 4 bases clipped from V and 5 bases from J, the junction kept 8 bases outside the gene matches. CDR1 and CDR2 (germline): SGHTA, FQGNSA. The length of the CDR3 is 15 residues. CDR3: CASSWRGGARETQYF. The CDR3, as DNA: TGTGCCAGCAGCTGGCGCGGGGGGGCTAGGGAGACCCAGTACTTC.

Comments on this clone: Its ends do not fully match the called genes, so a read error is possible. The chain combines TRBV3-1 (or the pseudogene TRBV3-2) with TRBJ1-6, with 7 nucleotides matching TRBD1. The CDR3 contains 16 residues. Looked up from germline, CDR1 is LGHDT and CDR2 is YNNKEL (reference sequence). This CDR3 is CASSEDRVFYNSPLHF. In nucleotides, the CDR3 is TGTGCCAGCAGCGAAGACAGGGTTTTCTATAATTCACCCCTCCACTTT.

The genes are TRBV19 and TRBJ2-3; D remains ambiguous. The CDR3 runs 13 residues. Germline loops: CDR1 LNHDA, CDR2 SQIVND (reference sequence). V shed 3 bases and J shed 6 bases, with 10 bases lying between them. The CDR3 region is CASSILVADTQYF. CDR3 DNA: TGTGCCAGTAGTATTCTGGTTGCGGATACGCAGTATTTT.

A single count supports this clone. This chain connects TRBV5-4 to TRBJ2-3, with a possible D match to TRBD2 (7 bases). The CDR3 length is 13 residues. V dropped 7 bases and J dropped 6 bases, with 15 bases sitting between them. Germline CDR1 SGHNT, CDR2 YYREEE (reference sequence). The CDR3 region is CASGWGGGDTQYF. Here the CDR3 DNA reads TGTGCCAGCGGCTGGGGGGGCGGGGATACGCAGTATTTT. Full variable domain (missing parts from reference TRBV5-4 and TRBJ2-3): ETGVTQSPTHLIKTRGQQVTLRCSSQSGHNTVSWYQQALGQGPQFIFQYYREEENGRGNFPPRFSGLQFPNYSSELNVNALELDDSALYLCASGWGGGDTQYFGPGTRLTVL.

The chain joins TRBV2 to TRBJ1-5; the match to TRBD1 covers 7 bases. CDR1 and CDR2 (germline): SNHLY, FYNNEI. The CDR3 spans 14 residues. V shed 5 bases and J 4 bases; nucleotides not matched to a gene: 5. CDR3 loop: CASSINRGNQPQHF. CDR3 in DNA: TGTGCCAGCAGTATCAACAGGGGTAATCAGCCCCAGCATTTT.

This chain links TRBV4-3 with TRBJ2-3; 10 bases line up with TRBD2. V lost 5 bases to trimming and J lost 4 bases; unmatched junction nucleotides: 9. This CDR3 comprises 16 residues. CDR1 and CDR2 (germline): LGHNA, YSLEER. The CDR3: CASSYHTLAGADTQYF. The CDR3 nucleotides read TGCGCCAGCAGCTACCACACCCTAGCGGGGGCAGATACGCAGTATTTT.

CDR3 nucleotide sequence: TGTGCCAGCAGCCCCAAGAGGAGAGAGCAAGAGACCCAGTACTTC. Translating gives CASSPKRREQETQYF. The V call is TRBV5-5, the J call TRBJ2-5; D gene unclear. The CDR3 has 15 amino acids. Germline CDR1 reads SGHKS; CDR2 reads YYEKEE (reference sequence). V lost 4 bases and J lost 2, with 15 bases in between. Based on the CDR3 plus reference TRBV5-5 and TRBJ2-5, the full variable domain is DAGVTQSPTHLIKTRGQQVTLRCSPISGHKSVSWYQQVLGQGPQFIFQYYEKEERGRGNFPDRFSARQFPNYSSELNVNALLLGDSALYLCASSPKRREQETQYFGPGTRLLVL.

The genes are TRBV19 and TRBJ2-2; no reliable D call. Germline V gene data show CDR1 as LNHDA and CDR2 as SQIVND (reference sequence). The CDR3 covers 16 residues. The V end was cut by 7 bases, the J end by 2 bases, with 17 bases between. CDR3 sequence reads: CASTNGLLGNTGELFF. CDR3 DNA: TGTGCCAGTACCAATGGGCTTCTCGGAAACACCGGGGAGCTGTTTTTT.

This clone was seen only once. CDR3 DNA: TGTGCCAGCAGGTACAGAACGCTTCCCGAGCAGTACTTC. Encoded protein: CASRYRTLPEQYF. The chain recombines TRBV7-2 with TRBJ2-7; no reliable D call. The CDR3 has 13 amino acids. Germline CDR1 SGHTA, CDR2 FQGNSA. V was clipped by 6 bases and J by 6 bases, with 15 bases between them.

The chain links TRBV14 to TRBJ1-2; D is unclear. The germline V and J ends were trimmed by 4 bases and 8 bases, with 17 bases remaining between them. Germline loops: CDR1 SGHDN, CDR2 FVKESK. This CDR3 has 14 amino acids. The CDR3 sequence: CASSPDPLWRGYTF. The DNA for the CDR3 is TGTGCCAGCAGCCCCGACCCTCTTTGGAGGGGCTACACCTTC.

The rearrangement joins TRBV14 to TRBJ2-1, with 7 bases aligning to TRBD1. Germline trimming cut 6 bases from V and 4 bases from J; bases unmatched to any gene: 3. Germline CDR1 reads SGHDN; CDR2 reads FVKESK. The CDR3 runs 13 residues. CDR3 sequence (DNA): TGTGCCAGCAGGCCGGGACAGTACAATGAGCAGTTCTTC. Translated: CASRPGQYNEQFF.

CDR3 bases: TGTGCCAGCAGGGCAGGCGTCACCGGGGAGCTGTTTTTT. This sequence encodes CASRAGVTGELFF. This chain uses TRBV7-3 with TRBJ2-2; D is unclear. Trimming cost V 6 bases and J 4 bases, with 9 bases left between them. The CDR3 is 13 residues long. CDR1 is SGHTA, CDR2 FQGTGA, per germline.

The chain uses TRBV6-1 and TRBJ2-1, with D possibly being TRBD2 (7 bases). The CDR3 is made up of 16 amino acids. Trimming shortened V by 2 bases and J by 9 bases, and 20 bases separated the two germline ends. Looked up from germline, CDR1 is MNHNS and CDR2 is SASEGT. CDR3 sequence: CASSESGGGATSEQFF. DNA of the CDR3: TGTGCCAGCAGTGAAAGCGGCGGGGGCGCTACAAGTGAGCAGTTCTTC.

This chain connects TRBV25-1 to TRBJ1-2, with D possibly being TRBD1 (5 bases). This CDR3 contains 16 residues. CDR1 MGHDK and CDR2 SYGVNS come from the germline V gene. The ends were cut back, 0 bases at V and 4 bases at J, with 15 bases in the middle. The CDR3, as DNA: TGTGCCAGCAGTGAATATAAGGGGTCCTCCTCCTATGGCTACACCTTC. Translating gives CASSEYKGSSSYGYTF.

V is TRBV7-2 and J is TRBJ1-1, with TRBD1 matching 8 bases. Germline V gene sequence: CDR1 SGHTA, CDR2 FQGNSA. Germline trimming cut 4 bases from V and 1 base from J; bases unmatched to any gene: 8. CDR3 size: 16 residues. This CDR3 is CASSSRPGQANTEAFF. The CDR3 DNA reads TGTGCCAGCAGCTCCCGGCCGGGACAGGCGAACACTGAAGCTTTCTTT.

This chain links TRBV28 with TRBJ1-1; TRBD1 aligns across 7 bases. The CDR3 consists of 15 residues. CDR1 and CDR2 (germline): MDHEN, SYDVKM. V lost 6 bases, J lost 9 bases, and 16 bases stayed unmatched. CDR3 residues: CASSARMGTALQAFF. The CDR3 DNA sequence: TGTGCCAGCAGCGCTCGGATGGGGACAGCTCTCCAAGCTTTCTTT.

This rearrangement joins TRBV7-8 to TRBJ2-1, with D possibly TRBD2 on 5 matching bases. The germline CDR1 and CDR2 sequences are SGHVS and FQNEAQ. This CDR3 comprises 16 residues. The germline V and J ends were trimmed by 1 base and 0 bases, with 10 bases remaining between them. The CDR3, as DNA: TGTGCCAGCAGCTTAGTGGCTAGCAGCTCCTACAATGAGCAGTTCTTC. Its protein product is CASSLVASSSYNEQFF.

This chain connects TRBV30 to TRBJ1-6; tentatively, D is TRBD1 (5 bases). Germline assignment: CDR1 GTSNPN and CDR2 SVGIG (reference sequence). The CDR3 is 14 residues long. Trimming stripped 4 bases from V and 5 bases from J, with 12 bases between. CDR3 sequence reads: CAWTTGQNNSPLHF. The CDR3 coding sequence is TGTGCCTGGACTACCGGACAAAATAATTCACCCCTCCACTTT.